This is a list of T cell receptor beta chains from one sample in a study of beta chain features in type 1 diabetes. Assay used: immunoSEQ multiplex PCR; TCRdb lists only in-frame clones, some missing. In the table there are 150,000 to 160,000 clones, around 10% of which are singletons. Sequencing used central memory CD4+ T cells from blood. These receptors were obtained from a young man in good health. Each CDR3 is given with its conserved first and last residue. The D gene is left open where the match is weak. Only part of the rows carry a size: once, few, many, or a class if the clone is expanded.

CDR3 protein: CASSPVSLGRGNEQFF; CDR3 DNA: TGTGCCAGCAGCCCCGTTAGTTTGGGGAGGGGCAATGAGCAGTTCTTC; J gene: TRBJ2-1; V gene: TRBV4-2; D gene: TRBD2; clone size: NA
CDR3 protein: CASSLSQGSTGELFF; CDR3 DNA: TGCGCCAGCAGCTTGTCCCAGGGAAGCACCGGGGAGCTGTTTTTT; J gene: TRBJ2-2; V gene: TRBV5-1; D gene: NA; clone size: few
CDR3 protein: CSVENQGNTIYF; CDR3 DNA: TGCAGCGTTGAGAACCAGGGAAACACCATATATTTT; J gene: TRBJ1-3; V gene: TRBV29-1; D gene: NA; clone size: NA
CDR3 protein: CASSYQGARTDTQYF; CDR3 DNA: TGTGCCAGCAGTTACCAGGGGGCGAGAACAGATACGCAGTATTTT; J gene: TRBJ2-3; V gene: TRBV6-5; D gene: TRBD1; clone size: NA
CDR3 protein: CSALGHLYEQYF; CDR3 DNA: TGCAGCGCACTGGGTCATCTCTACGAGCAGTACTTC; J gene: TRBJ2-7; V gene: TRBV29-1; D gene: NA; clone size: NA
CDR3 protein: CATSRDRLAGDTDTQYF; CDR3 DNA: TGTGCCACCAGCAGAGATCGTCTAGCGGGAGATACAGATACGCAGTATTTT; J gene: TRBJ2-3; V gene: TRBV15; D gene: TRBD2; clone size: NA
CDR3 protein: CSFWTSGDQETQYF; CDR3 DNA: TGCAGCTTCTGGACTAGCGGTGACCAAGAGACCCAGTACTTC; J gene: TRBJ2-5; V gene: TRBV29-1; D gene: TRBD2; clone size: few
CDR3 protein: CATSRDRGTRINEQFF; CDR3 DNA: TGTGCCACCAGCAGAGACCGCGGGACTAGGATCAATGAGCAGTTCTTC; J gene: TRBJ2-1; V gene: TRBV15; D gene: TRBD2; clone size: few
CDR3 protein: CASSPGQPSNYGYTF; CDR3 DNA: TGTGCCAGCAGCCCGGGACAGCCATCTAACTATGGCTACACCTTC; J gene: TRBJ1-2; V gene: TRBV7-8; D gene: TRBD1; clone size: NA
CDR3 protein: CASSPDRASTDTQYF; CDR3 DNA: TGTGCCAGCTCACCAGACAGGGCTAGCACAGATACGCAGTATTTT; J gene: TRBJ2-3; V gene: TRBV18; D gene: TRBD1; clone size: few
CDR3 protein: CASSLGGKETQYF; CDR3 DNA: TGCGCCAGCAGCCTCGGGGGGAAAGAGACCCAGTACTTC; J gene: TRBJ2-5; V gene: TRBV4-1; D gene: TRBD2; clone size: NA
CDR3 protein: CASSQDPTGPEETQYF; CDR3 DNA: TGCGCCAGCAGCCAAGACCCCACAGGGCCAGAAGAGACCCAGTACTTC; J gene: TRBJ2-5; V gene: TRBV4-1; D gene: NA; clone size: few
CDR3 protein: CSAQSYYGYTF; CDR3 DNA: TGCAGTGCCCAGAGCTACTATGGCTACACCTTC; J gene: TRBJ1-2; V gene: TRBV20-1; D gene: NA; clone size: few
CDR3 protein: CARSRGAANTEAFF; CDR3 DNA: TGTGCCCGATCTAGGGGGGCGGCGAACACTGAAGCTTTCTTT; J gene: TRBJ1-1; V gene: TRBV30; D gene: NA; clone size: many
CDR3 protein: CASSDRTGGVYGYTF; CDR3 DNA: TGTGCCAGCAGCGATAGGACAGGGGGCGTCTATGGCTACACCTTC; J gene: TRBJ1-2; V gene: TRBV7-2; D gene: TRBD1; clone size: NA
CDR3 protein: CAIGSDYEQYF; CDR3 DNA: TGTGCCATCGGTTCTGATTACGAGCAGTACTTC; J gene: TRBJ2-7; V gene: TRBV10-3; D gene: NA; clone size: few
CDR3 protein: CASSLFPRSSYEQYF; CDR3 DNA: TGTGCCAGCAGTTTATTTCCCAGGAGCTCCTACGAGCAGTACTTC; J gene: TRBJ2-7; V gene: TRBV27; D gene: NA; clone size: NA
CDR3 protein: CASSQGLAGGYHEQFF; CDR3 DNA: TGCGCCAGCAGCCAGGGACTAGCGGGAGGGTATCATGAGCAGTTCTTC; J gene: TRBJ2-1; V gene: TRBV4-1; D gene: TRBD2; clone size: few
CDR3 protein: CASSQAGTSGVTDTQYF; CDR3 DNA: TGCGCCAGCAGCCAAGCCGGGACTAGCGGGGTCACAGATACGCAGTATTTT; J gene: TRBJ2-3; V gene: TRBV4-1; D gene: TRBD2; clone size: few
CDR3 protein: CASRDRGNQPQHF; CDR3 DNA: TGTGCCAGCCGAGACAGGGGCAATCAGCCCCAGCATTTT; J gene: TRBJ1-5; V gene: TRBV6-5; D gene: TRBD1; clone size: NA
CDR3 protein: CAWSGRNPYEQYF; CDR3 DNA: TGTGCCTGGAGTGGGAGGAACCCCTACGAGCAGTACTTC; J gene: TRBJ2-7; V gene: TRBV30; D gene: NA; clone size: NA
CDR3 protein: CATSRDPGPYEQYF; CDR3 DNA: TGTGCCACCAGCAGAGATCCGGGGCCCTACGAGCAGTACTTC; J gene: TRBJ2-7; V gene: TRBV15; D gene: NA; clone size: few
CDR3 protein: CASSLVGLAGGDEQFF; CDR3 DNA: TGTGCCAGCAGCTTAGTAGGACTAGCGGGAGGAGATGAGCAGTTCTTC; J gene: TRBJ2-1; V gene: TRBV28; D gene: TRBD2; clone size: few
CDR3 protein: CSGGQTYEQYF; CDR3 DNA: TGCAGCGGGGGACAGACCTACGAGCAGTACTTC; J gene: TRBJ2-7; V gene: TRBV29-1; D gene: TRBD1; clone size: NA
CDR3 protein: CASSSGHYTGELFF; CDR3 DNA: TGTGCCAGCAGCTCCGGACACTACACCGGGGAGCTGTTTTTT; J gene: TRBJ2-2; V gene: TRBV5-6; D gene: NA; clone size: few
CDR3 protein: CASSPSSVGTDTQYF; CDR3 DNA: TGTGCCAGCAGCCCCAGCTCCGTCGGCACAGATACGCAGTATTTT; J gene: TRBJ2-3; V gene: TRBV7-3; D gene: NA; clone size: NA
CDR3 protein: CASSLWGQSTDTQYF; CDR3 DNA: TGTGCCAGCAGCTTATGGGGCCAGAGCACAGATACGCAGTATTTT; J gene: TRBJ2-3; V gene: TRBV7-2; D gene: NA; clone size: few
CDR3 protein: CAWSRDYEQYF; CDR3 DNA: TGTGCCTGGAGTAGGGATTACGAGCAGTACTTC; J gene: TRBJ2-7; V gene: TRBV30; D gene: NA; clone size: few
CDR3 protein: CSASSREQYF; CDR3 DNA: TGCAGTGCTTCTTCGCGTGAGCAGTACTTC; J gene: TRBJ2-7; V gene: TRBV20-1; D gene: NA; clone size: NA
CDR3 protein: CASISTLLSTDTQYF; CDR3 DNA: TGTGCCAGCATTTCGACTCTATTAAGCACAGATACGCAGTATTTT; J gene: TRBJ2-3; V gene: TRBV6-6; D gene: NA; clone size: NA
CDR3 protein: CASSPQGGGYTF; CDR3 DNA: TGTGCCAGCTCACCGCAGGGGGGCGGCTACACCTTC; J gene: TRBJ1-2; V gene: TRBV18; D gene: TRBD1; clone size: few
CDR3 protein: CASSAGVGLAVYEQYF; CDR3 DNA: TGCGCCAGCAGCGCTGGGGTGGGACTAGCGGTCTACGAGCAGTACTTC; J gene: TRBJ2-7; V gene: TRBV5-1; D gene: TRBD2; clone size: NA
CDR3 protein: CASSRGLAGVMYF; CDR3 DNA: TGTGCCAGCAGCAGGGGACTAGCGGGAGTCATGTACTTC; J gene: TRBJ2-7; V gene: TRBV7-3; D gene: TRBD2; clone size: many
CDR3 protein: CASGDRVSVTQYF; CDR3 DNA: TGTGCCAGCGGGGACAGGGTTTCGGTTACGCAGTATTTT; J gene: TRBJ2-3; V gene: TRBV7-9; D gene: TRBD1; clone size: NA
CDR3 protein: CASSPGAVYAKNIQYF; CDR3 DNA: TGCGCCAGCAGCCCCGGCGCAGTTTATGCCAAAAACATTCAGTACTTC; J gene: TRBJ2-4; V gene: TRBV4-3; D gene: NA; clone size: many
CDR3 protein: CASSQAALNSGGAGEQFF; CDR3 DNA: TGCGCCAGCAGCCAAGCGGCCTTGAACAGCGGGGGGGCCGGTGAGCAGTTCTTC; J gene: TRBJ2-1; V gene: TRBV4-1; D gene: TRBD2; clone size: NA
CDR3 protein: CASGGVWETQYF; CDR3 DNA: TGTGCCAGTGGAGGAGTGTGGGAGACCCAGTACTTC; J gene: TRBJ2-5; V gene: TRBV19; D gene: NA; clone size: NA
CDR3 protein: CASSPPDTYNEQFF; CDR3 DNA: TGTGCCAGCTCCCCCCCCGACACCTACAATGAGCAGTTCTTC; J gene: TRBJ2-1; V gene: TRBV18; D gene: NA; clone size: few
CDR3 protein: CAARQGRKNTEAFF; CDR3 DNA: TGTGCCGCACGTCAGGGGAGGAAGAACACTGAAGCTTTCTTT; J gene: TRBJ1-1; V gene: TRBV2; D gene: NA; clone size: NA
CDR3 protein: CATSRDLGSSYGYTF; CDR3 DNA: TGTGCCACCAGCAGAGATCTAGGCAGTTCCTATGGCTACACCTTC; J gene: TRBJ1-2; V gene: TRBV15; D gene: NA; clone size: few
CDR3 protein: CAWSERRGGRIHNEQFF; CDR3 DNA: TGTGCCTGGAGTGAAAGGCGGGGGGGCAGAATTCACAATGAGCAGTTCTTC; J gene: TRBJ2-1; V gene: TRBV30; D gene: TRBD2; clone size: few
CDR3 protein: CASRTGGWGYTF; CDR3 DNA: TGTGCCAGCAGGACAGGGGGCTGGGGCTACACCTTC; J gene: TRBJ1-2; V gene: TRBV28; D gene: TRBD1; clone size: NA
CDR3 protein: CASSPGTASSYNSPLHF; CDR3 DNA: TGTGCCAGCAGTCCCGGGACAGCCAGCTCCTATAATTCACCCCTCCACTTT; J gene: TRBJ1-6; V gene: TRBV27; D gene: TRBD1; clone size: NA
CDR3 protein: CAWSVRERGRGAQEGTF; CDR3 DNA: TGTGCCTGGAGTGTGCGAGAACGTGGCAGGGGCGCCCAGGAGGGCACCTTC; J gene: TRBJ1-2; V gene: TRBV30; D gene: NA; clone size: NA
CDR3 protein: CASSQEDSRYGYTF; CDR3 DNA: TGCGCCAGCAGCCAAGAGGACTCTCGTTATGGCTACACCTTC; J gene: TRBJ1-2; V gene: TRBV4-3; D gene: NA; clone size: NA
CDR3 protein: CASSWTGGRYEQYF; CDR3 DNA: TGTGCCAGCAGTTGGACAGGGGGCCGCTACGAGCAGTACTTC; J gene: TRBJ2-7; V gene: TRBV28; D gene: TRBD1; clone size: few
CDR3 protein: CASRDLIRDTDTQYF; CDR3 DNA: TGTGCCAGCAGGGACCTCATAAGGGACACAGATACGCAGTATTTT; J gene: TRBJ2-3; V gene: TRBV6-5; D gene: NA; clone size: NA
CDR3 protein: CSVVTQLSLAKNIQYF; CDR3 DNA: TGCAGCGTTGTAACCCAACTATCCTTAGCCAAAAACATTCAGTACTTC; J gene: TRBJ2-4; V gene: TRBV29-1; D gene: NA; clone size: NA
CDR3 protein: CASSLWPDTEAFF; CDR3 DNA: TGCGCCAGCAGCTTATGGCCGGACACTGAAGCTTTCTTT; J gene: TRBJ1-1; V gene: TRBV5-1; D gene: NA; clone size: few
CDR3 protein: CASRNLGQETQYF; CDR3 DNA: TGTGCCAGTAGAAATCTAGGACAAGAGACCCAGTACTTC; J gene: TRBJ2-5; V gene: TRBV19; D gene: NA; clone size: NA
CDR3 protein: CASSQGDGRQETQYF; CDR3 DNA: TGCGCCAGCAGCCAAGGGGATGGTAGACAAGAGACCCAGTACTTC; J gene: TRBJ2-5; V gene: TRBV4-3; D gene: NA; clone size: few